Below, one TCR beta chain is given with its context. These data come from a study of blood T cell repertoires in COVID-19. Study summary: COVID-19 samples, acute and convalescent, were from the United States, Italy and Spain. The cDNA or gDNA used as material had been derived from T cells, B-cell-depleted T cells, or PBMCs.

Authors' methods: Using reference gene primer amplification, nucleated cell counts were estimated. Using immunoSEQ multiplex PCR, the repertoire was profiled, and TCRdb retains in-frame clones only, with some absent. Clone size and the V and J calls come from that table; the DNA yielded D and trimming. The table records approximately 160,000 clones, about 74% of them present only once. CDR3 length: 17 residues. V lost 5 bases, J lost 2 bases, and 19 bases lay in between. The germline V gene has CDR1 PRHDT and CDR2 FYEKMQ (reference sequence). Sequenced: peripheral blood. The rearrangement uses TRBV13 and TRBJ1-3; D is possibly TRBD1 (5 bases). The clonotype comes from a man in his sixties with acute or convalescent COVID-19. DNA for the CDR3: TGTGCCAGCAGCACAAGACAGTTCCCGGCTACTGGAAACACCATATATTTT. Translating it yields CASSTRQFPATGNTIYF.